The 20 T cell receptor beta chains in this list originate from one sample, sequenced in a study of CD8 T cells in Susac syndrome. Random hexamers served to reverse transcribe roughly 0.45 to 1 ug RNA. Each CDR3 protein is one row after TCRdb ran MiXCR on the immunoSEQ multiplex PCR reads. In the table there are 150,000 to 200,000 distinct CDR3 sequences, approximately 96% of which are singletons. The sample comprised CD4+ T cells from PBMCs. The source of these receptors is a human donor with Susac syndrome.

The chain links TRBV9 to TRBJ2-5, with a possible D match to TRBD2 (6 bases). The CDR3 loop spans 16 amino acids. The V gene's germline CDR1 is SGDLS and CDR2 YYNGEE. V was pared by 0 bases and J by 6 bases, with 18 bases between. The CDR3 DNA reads TGTGCCAGCAGCGTAGCCGCGGGGCCGGGCATAAAGACCCAGTACTTC. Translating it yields CASSVAAGPGIKTQYF.

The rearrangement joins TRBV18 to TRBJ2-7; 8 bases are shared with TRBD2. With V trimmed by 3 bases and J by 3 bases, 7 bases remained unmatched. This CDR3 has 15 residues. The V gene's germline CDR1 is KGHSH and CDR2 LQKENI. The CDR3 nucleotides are TGTGCCAGCTCACCCATTCCGACTAGCGTCTACGAGCAGTACTTC. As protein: CASSPIPTSVYEQYF.

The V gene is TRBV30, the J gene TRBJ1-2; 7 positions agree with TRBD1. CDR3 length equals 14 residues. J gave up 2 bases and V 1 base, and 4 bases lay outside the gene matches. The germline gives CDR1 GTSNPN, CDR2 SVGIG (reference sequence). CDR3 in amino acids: CAWSARGENYGYTF. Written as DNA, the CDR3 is TGTGCCTGGAGTGCCAGGGGGGAGAACTATGGCTACACCTTC.

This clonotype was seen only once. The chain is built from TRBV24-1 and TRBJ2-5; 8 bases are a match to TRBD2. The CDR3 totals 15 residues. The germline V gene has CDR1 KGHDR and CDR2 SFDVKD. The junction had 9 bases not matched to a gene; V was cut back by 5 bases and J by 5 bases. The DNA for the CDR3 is TGTGCCACCAGTGCTGGTAGCGGGGACGAGGAGACCCAGTACTTC. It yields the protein CATSAGSGDEETQYF.

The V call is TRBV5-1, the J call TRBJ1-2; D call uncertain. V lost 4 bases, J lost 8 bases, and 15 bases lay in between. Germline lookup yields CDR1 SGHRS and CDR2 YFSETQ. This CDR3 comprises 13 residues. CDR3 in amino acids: CASSEVYISGYTF. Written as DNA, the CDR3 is TGCGCCAGCAGCGAGGTCTATATATCCGGCTACACCTTC.

The CDR3 here is CASSFGQTQYF. CDR3 nucleotides: TGTGCCAGCAGTTTCGGACAGACCCAGTACTTC. V usage is TRBV12-3 or TRBV12-4 and J usage is TRBJ2-5; D call uncertain. Deletions cut 3 bases from V and 6 bases from J, with 5 bases between. The CDR3 runs to 11 residues.

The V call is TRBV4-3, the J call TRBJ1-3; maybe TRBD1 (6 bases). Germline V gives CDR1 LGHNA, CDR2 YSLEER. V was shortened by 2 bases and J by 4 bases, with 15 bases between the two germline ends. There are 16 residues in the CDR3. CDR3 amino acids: CASSQIGQLSGNTIYF. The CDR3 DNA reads TGCGCCAGCAGCCAAATAGGACAGCTATCAGGAAACACCATATATTTT.

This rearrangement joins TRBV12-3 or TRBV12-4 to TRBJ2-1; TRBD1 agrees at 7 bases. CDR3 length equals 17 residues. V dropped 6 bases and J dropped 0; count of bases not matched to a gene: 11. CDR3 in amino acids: CASRGRQGPSSYNEQFF. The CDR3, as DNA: TGTGCCAGCAGGGGCCGACAGGGCCCTTCCTCCTACAATGAGCAGTTCTTC.

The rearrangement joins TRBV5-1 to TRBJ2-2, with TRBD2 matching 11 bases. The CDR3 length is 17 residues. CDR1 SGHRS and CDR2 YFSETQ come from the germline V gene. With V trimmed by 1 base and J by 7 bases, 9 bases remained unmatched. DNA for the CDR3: TGCGCCAGCAGCTTGTCGGCTAGCGGGGGGCCGGACGGGGAGCTGTTTTTT. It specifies CASSLSASGGPDGELFF. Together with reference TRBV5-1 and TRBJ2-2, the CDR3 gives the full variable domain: KAGVTQTPRYLIKTRGQQVTLSCSPISGHRSVSWYQQTPGQGLQFLFEYFSETQRNKGNFPGRFSGRQFSNSRSEMNVSTLELGDSALYLCASSLSASGGPDGELFFGEGSRLTVL.

The CDR3 bases are TGTGCCAGCAGTGACTCGAGCCTAGGGGGCGAGCAGTTCTTC. Translating gives CASSDSSLGGEQFF. The chain is built from TRBV6-4 and TRBJ2-1, with 7 bases aligning to TRBD1. The CDR3 totals 14 residues. V lost 0 bases to trimming and J lost 10 bases; unmatched junction nucleotides: 6. The germline gives CDR1 MRHNA, CDR2 SNTAGT.

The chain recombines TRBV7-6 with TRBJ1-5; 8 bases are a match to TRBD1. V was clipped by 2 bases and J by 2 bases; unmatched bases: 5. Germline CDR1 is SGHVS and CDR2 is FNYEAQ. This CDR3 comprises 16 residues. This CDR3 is CASSLYVGQGNQPQHF. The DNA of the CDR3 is TGTGCCAGCAGCTTATATGTGGGACAGGGCAATCAGCCCCAGCATTTT.

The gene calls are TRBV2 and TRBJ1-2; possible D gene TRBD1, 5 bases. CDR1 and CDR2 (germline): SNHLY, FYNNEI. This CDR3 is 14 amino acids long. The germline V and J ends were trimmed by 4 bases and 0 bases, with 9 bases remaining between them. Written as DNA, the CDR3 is TGTGCCAGCAGTGGGGGGATCCCTAACTATGGCTACACCTTC. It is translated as CASSGGIPNYGYTF.

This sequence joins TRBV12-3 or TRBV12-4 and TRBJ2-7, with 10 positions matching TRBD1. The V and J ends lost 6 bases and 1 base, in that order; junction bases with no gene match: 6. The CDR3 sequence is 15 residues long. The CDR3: CASRPPGQGSYEQYF. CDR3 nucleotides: TGTGCCAGCAGACCTCCGGGACAGGGGTCCTACGAGCAGTACTTC.

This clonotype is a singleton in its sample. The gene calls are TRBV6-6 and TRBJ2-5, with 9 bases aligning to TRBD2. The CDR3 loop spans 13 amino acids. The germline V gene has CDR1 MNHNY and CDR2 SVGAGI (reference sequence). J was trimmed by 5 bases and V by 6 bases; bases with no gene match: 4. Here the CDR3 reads CASRETSGETQYF. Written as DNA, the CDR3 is TGTGCCAGCAGGGAAACTAGCGGGGAGACCCAGTACTTC.

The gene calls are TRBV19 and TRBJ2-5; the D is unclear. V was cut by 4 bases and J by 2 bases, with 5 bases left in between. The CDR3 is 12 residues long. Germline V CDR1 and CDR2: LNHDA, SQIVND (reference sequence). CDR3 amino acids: CASSNVQETQYF. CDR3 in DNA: TGTGCCAGTAGTAATGTTCAAGAGACCCAGTACTTC.

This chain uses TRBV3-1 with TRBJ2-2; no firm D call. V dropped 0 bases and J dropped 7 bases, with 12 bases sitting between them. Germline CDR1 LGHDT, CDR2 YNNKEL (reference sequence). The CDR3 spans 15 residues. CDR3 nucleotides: TGTGCCAGCAGCCAAGATCGGCCGGGCAGCGGGGAGCTGTTTTTT. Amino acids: CASSQDRPGSGELFF.

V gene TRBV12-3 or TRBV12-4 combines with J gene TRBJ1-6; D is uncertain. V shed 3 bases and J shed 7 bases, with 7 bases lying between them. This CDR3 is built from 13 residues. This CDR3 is CASSFSANSPLHF. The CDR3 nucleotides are TGTGCCAGCAGTTTCTCCGCGAATTCACCCCTCCACTTT.

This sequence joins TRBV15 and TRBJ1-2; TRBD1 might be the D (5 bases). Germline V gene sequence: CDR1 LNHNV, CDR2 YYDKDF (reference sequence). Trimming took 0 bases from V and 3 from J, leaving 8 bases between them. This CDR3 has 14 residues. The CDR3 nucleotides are TGTGCCACCAGCAGAGATAGGGGCGACTATGGCTACACCTTC. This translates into CATSRDRGDYGYTF.

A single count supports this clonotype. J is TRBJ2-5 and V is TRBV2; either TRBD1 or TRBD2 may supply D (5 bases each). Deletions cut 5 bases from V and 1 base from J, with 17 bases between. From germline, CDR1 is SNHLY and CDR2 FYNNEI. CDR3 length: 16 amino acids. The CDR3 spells CASSSPRGASQETQYF. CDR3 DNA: TGTGCCAGCAGTTCACCACGGGGCGCAAGCCAAGAGACCCAGTACTTC. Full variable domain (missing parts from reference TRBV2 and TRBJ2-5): EPEVTQTPSHQVTQMGQEVILRCVPISNHLYFYWYRQILGQKVEFLVSFYNNEISEKSEIFDDQFSVERPDGSNFTLKIRSTKLEDSAMYFCASSSPRGASQETQYFGPGTRLLVL.

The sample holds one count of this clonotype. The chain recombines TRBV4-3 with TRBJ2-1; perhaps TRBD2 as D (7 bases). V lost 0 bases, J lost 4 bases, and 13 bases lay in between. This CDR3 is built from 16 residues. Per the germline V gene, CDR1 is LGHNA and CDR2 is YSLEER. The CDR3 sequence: CASSQEARGPYNEQFF. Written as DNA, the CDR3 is TGCGCCAGCAGCCAAGAGGCGCGGGGGCCTTACAATGAGCAGTTCTTC.